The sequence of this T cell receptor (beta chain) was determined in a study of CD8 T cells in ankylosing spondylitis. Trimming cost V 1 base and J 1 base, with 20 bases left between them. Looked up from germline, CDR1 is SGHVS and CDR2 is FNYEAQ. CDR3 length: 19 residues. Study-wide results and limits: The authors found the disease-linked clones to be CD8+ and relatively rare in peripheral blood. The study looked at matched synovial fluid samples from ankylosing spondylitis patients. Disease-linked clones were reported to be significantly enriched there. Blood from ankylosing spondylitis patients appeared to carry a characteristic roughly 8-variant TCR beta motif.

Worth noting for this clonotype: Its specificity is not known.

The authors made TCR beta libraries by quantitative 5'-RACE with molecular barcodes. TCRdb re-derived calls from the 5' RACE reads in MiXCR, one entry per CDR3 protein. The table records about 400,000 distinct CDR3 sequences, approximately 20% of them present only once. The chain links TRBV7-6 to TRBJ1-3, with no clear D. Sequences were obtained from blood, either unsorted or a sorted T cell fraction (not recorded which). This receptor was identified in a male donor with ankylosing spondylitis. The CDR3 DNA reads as TGTGCCAGCAGCTTAGTAGCTCAGGTGGCGGAGAAATCTGGAAACACCATATATTTT. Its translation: CASSLVAQVAEKSGNTIYF.